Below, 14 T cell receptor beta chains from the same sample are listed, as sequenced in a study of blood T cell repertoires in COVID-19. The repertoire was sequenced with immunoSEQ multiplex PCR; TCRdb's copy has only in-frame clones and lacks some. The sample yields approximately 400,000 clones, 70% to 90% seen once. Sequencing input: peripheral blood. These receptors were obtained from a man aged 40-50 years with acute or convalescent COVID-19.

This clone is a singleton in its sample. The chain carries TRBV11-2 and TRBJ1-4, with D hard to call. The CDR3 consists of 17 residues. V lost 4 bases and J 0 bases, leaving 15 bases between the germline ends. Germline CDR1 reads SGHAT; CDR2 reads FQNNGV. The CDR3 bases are TGTGCCAGCAGCTCCCCTTTGGGCCGTTCAACTAATGAAAAACTGTTTTTT. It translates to CASSSPLGRSTNEKLFF.

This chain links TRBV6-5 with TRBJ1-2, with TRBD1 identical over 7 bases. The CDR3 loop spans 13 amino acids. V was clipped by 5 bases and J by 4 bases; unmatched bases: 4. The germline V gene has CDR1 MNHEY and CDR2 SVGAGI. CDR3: CASSPTGTYGYTF. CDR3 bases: TGTGCCAGCAGTCCGACAGGGACCTATGGCTACACCTTC.

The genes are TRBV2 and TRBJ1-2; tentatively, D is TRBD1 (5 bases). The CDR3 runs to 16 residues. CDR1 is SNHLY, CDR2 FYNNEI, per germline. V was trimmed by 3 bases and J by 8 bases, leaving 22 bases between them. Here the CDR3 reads CASSEAQEGSANGYTF. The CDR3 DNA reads TGTGCCAGCAGTGAGGCACAGGAGGGGAGTGCGAACGGCTACACCTTC.

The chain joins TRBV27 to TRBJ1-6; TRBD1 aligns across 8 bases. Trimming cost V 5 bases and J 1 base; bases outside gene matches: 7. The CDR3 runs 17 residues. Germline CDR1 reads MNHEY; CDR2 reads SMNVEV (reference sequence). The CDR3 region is CASSPGQGLSYNSPLHF. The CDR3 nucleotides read TGTGCCAGCAGTCCCGGACAGGGTTTGTCCTATAATTCACCCCTCCACTTT.

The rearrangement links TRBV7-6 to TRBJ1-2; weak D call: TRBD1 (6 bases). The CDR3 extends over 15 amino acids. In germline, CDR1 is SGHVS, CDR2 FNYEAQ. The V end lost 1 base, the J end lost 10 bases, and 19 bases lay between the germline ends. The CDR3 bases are TGTGCCAGCAGCTTAGGGGTCTCCGGGACATCGAACTACACCTTC. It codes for CASSLGVSGTSNYTF.

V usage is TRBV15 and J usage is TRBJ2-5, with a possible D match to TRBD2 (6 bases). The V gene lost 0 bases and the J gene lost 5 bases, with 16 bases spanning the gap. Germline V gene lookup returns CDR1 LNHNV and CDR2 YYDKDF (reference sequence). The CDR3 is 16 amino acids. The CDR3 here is CATSRDGGRDQETQYF. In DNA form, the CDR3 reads TGTGCCACCAGCAGAGATGGCGGGCGGGATCAGGAGACCCAGTACTTC. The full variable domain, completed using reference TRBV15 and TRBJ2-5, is DAMVIQNPRYQVTQFGKPVTLSCSQTLNHNVMYWYQQKSSQAPKLLFHYYDKDFNNEADTPDNFQSRRPNTSFCFLDIRSPGLGDTAMYLCATSRDGGRDQETQYFGPGTRLLVL.

In nucleotides, the CDR3 is TGTGCCAGCAGCTTCGTAACAGGGGGCCAGGAGCAGTACTTC. Protein sequence: CASSFVTGGQEQYF. The chain joins TRBV7-2 to TRBJ2-7, with 9 bases aligning to TRBD1. Germline V CDR1 and CDR2: SGHTA, FQGNSA. The CDR3 covers 14 residues. V lost 3 bases and J lost 7; bases outside the gene matches: 7. The full variable domain, its missing parts supplied by reference TRBV7-2 and TRBJ2-7, is GAGVSQSPSNKVTEKGKDVELRCDPISGHTALYWYRQSLGQGLEFLIYFQGNSAPDKSGLPSDRFSAERTGGSVSTLTIQRTQQEDSAVYLCASSFVTGGQEQYFGPGTRLTVT.

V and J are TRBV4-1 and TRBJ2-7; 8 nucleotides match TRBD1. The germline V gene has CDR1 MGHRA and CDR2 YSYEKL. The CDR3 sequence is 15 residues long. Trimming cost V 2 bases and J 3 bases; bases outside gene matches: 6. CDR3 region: CASSQYSDRGYEQYF. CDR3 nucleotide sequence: TGCGCCAGCAGCCAATACTCCGACAGGGGCTACGAGCAGTACTTC.

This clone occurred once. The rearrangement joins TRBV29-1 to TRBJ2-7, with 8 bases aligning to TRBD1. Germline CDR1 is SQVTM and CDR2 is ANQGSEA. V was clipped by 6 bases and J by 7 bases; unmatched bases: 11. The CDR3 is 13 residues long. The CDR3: CSVRETGDGEQYF. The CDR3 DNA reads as TGCAGCGTACGAGAGACAGGGGACGGAGAGCAGTACTTC.

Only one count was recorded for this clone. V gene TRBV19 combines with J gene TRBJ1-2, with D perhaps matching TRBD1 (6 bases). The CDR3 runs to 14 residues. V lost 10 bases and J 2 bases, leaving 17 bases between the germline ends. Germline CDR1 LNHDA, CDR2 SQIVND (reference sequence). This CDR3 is CATIPDSSNYGYTF. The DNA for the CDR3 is TGTGCCACCATTCCGGACAGTTCCAACTATGGCTACACCTTC. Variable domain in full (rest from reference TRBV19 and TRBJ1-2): DGGITQSPKYLFRKEGQNVTLSCEQNLNHDAMYWYRQDPGQGLRLIYYSQIVNDFQKGDIAEGYSVSREKKESFPLTVTSAQKNPTAFYLCATIPDSSNYGYTFGSGTRLTVV.

CDR3 coding DNA: TGTGCCAGCAGCGTAGCTGGACAGGGGATGAACACTGAAGCTTTCTTT. Its translation: CASSVAGQGMNTEAFF. V is TRBV9 and J is TRBJ1-1, with 9 bases fitting TRBD1. In germline, CDR1 is SGDLS, CDR2 YYNGEE. CDR3 length: 16 residues. Trimming took 0 bases from V and 0 from J; bases not matched to a gene: 3.

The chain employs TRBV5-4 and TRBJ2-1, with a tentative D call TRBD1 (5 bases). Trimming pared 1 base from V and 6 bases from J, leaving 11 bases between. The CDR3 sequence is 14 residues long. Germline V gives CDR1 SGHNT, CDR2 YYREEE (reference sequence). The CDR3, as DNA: TGTGCCAGCAGCTTGACAGACAGCCCCAATGAGCAGTTCTTC. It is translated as CASSLTDSPNEQFF.

CDR3 protein: CASSLQRGSGWETQYF. The CDR3 DNA follows: TGTGCCAGCAGCTTACAACGAGGGTCGGGGTGGGAGACCCAGTACTTC. The rearrangement links TRBV7-6 to TRBJ2-5; tentative D call: TRBD2 (5 bases). This CDR3 region has 16 residues. Germline CDR1 is SGHVS and CDR2 is FNYEAQ. Trimming removed 2 bases at V and 5 bases at J, with 18 bases between.

CDR3 sequence reads: CASSPRLAGGSTYEQYF. In DNA form, the CDR3 reads TGCGCCAGCAGCCCGAGACTAGCGGGGGGGTCAACTTACGAGCAGTACTTC. The chain uses TRBV5-1 and TRBJ2-7; 14 bases fit TRBD2. Trimming removed 4 bases from V and 4 bases from J; junction bases left unmatched: 10. The CDR3 is 17 residues long. CDR1 SGHRS and CDR2 YFSETQ come from the germline V gene.